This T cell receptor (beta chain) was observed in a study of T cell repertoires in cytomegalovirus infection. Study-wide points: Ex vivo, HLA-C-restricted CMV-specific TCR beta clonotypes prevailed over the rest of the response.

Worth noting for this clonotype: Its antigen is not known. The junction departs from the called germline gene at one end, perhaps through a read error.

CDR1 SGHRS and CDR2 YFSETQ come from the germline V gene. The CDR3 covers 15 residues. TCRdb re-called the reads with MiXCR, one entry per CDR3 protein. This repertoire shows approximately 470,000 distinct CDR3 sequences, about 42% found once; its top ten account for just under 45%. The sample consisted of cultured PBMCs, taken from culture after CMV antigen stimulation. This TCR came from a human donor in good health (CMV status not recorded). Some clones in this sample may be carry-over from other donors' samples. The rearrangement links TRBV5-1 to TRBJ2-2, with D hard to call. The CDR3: CTSSLGGGNTGELFF. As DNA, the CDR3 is TGCACCAGCAGCTTGGGCGGCGGGAACACCGGGGAGCTGTTTTTT.